Shown below are 17 T cell receptor beta chains from a single sample sequenced in a study of T cell responses to AZD1222 COVID-19 vaccine. Sequencing was performed with immunoSEQ multiplex PCR; in TCRdb, only in-frame clones are kept and a portion is missing. The table shows 99,000 or so clones, with about 88% occurring only once. This specimen consisted of peripheral blood, obtained on day 0 of AZD1222 vaccination. These TCRs come from an adult in good health.

The chain joins TRBV5-1 to TRBJ1-1; TRBD1 aligns across 8 bases. The CDR3 is 18 residues long. Looked up from germline, CDR1 is SGHRS and CDR2 is YFSETQ. V shed 0 bases, J shed 4 bases, and the junction held 14 bases outside the gene matches. The CDR3 DNA follows: TGCGCCAGCAGCTTGGTCGGGACAGGCCGAGGCCAGCGCACTGAAGCTTTCTTT. As protein: CASSLVGTGRGQRTEAFF.

The CDR3 protein is CASSIGLWTEQETQYF. For the CDR3, the DNA is TGTGCCAGTAGTATCGGACTCTGGACGGAACAAGAGACCCAGTACTTC. The chain couples TRBV19 to TRBJ2-5; maybe TRBD2 (5 bases). The V end lost 3 bases, the J end lost 2 bases, and 16 bases lay between the germline ends. Germline CDR1 reads LNHDA; CDR2 reads SQIVND (reference sequence). The CDR3 covers 16 residues.

This chain joins TRBV2 and TRBJ2-3; 11 bases line up with TRBD2. In germline, CDR1 is SNHLY, CDR2 FYNNEI. The CDR3 consists of 16 residues. V was pared by 6 bases and J by 2 bases, with 7 bases of the junction left unmatched. The CDR3 DNA is TGTGCCAGCAGAGGGGGGGGACTAGCGGACACAGATACGCAGTATTTT. Protein: CASRGGGLADTDTQYF.

The chain recombines TRBV7-3 with TRBJ2-7, with 9 bases aligning to TRBD2. The CDR3 contains 14 residues. Germline V CDR1 and CDR2: SGHTA, FQGTGA. After removal of 5 bases from V and 3 bases from J, the junction contained 5 bases not matched to a gene. CDR3: CASSLAGPGYEQYF. The CDR3 DNA is TGTGCCAGCAGCCTAGCGGGACCCGGCTACGAGCAGTACTTC.

This sequence joins TRBV2 and TRBJ2-7; 7 bases line up with TRBD2. The CDR3 is made up of 14 amino acids. Germline loops: CDR1 SNHLY, CDR2 FYNNEI. The ends lost 3 bases at V and 3 bases at J; junction bases unmatched: 5. CDR3 protein: CASSEGGSYYEQYF. The CDR3 DNA is TGTGCCAGCAGTGAGGGCGGGAGTTACTACGAGCAGTACTTC.

The chain has TRBV29-1 and TRBJ2-2; 7 positions match TRBD2. After removal of 6 bases from V and 5 bases from J, the junction contained 12 bases not matched to a gene. The CDR3 consists of 15 residues. Germline CDR1 is SQVTM and CDR2 is ANQGSEA. The CDR3, as DNA: TGCAGCGTCCTTGGGGCGGGAGAATATACCGGGGAGCTGTTTTTT. Translation: CSVLGAGEYTGELFF.

The chain combines TRBV5-1 with TRBJ2-3; TRBD2 agrees at 7 bases. V lost 2 bases to trimming and J lost 6 bases; unmatched junction nucleotides: 12. The germline V gene has CDR1 SGHRS and CDR2 YFSETQ. CDR3 length equals 16 residues. In DNA, the CDR3 is TGCGCCAGCAGCTTACCTTTGGCGGGAGAGGGGGATACGCAGTATTTT. This translates into CASSLPLAGEGDTQYF. The full variable domain, its missing parts supplied by reference TRBV5-1 and TRBJ2-3, is KAGVTQTPRYLIKTRGQQVTLSCSPISGHRSVSWYQQTPGQGLQFLFEYFSETQRNKGNFPGRFSGRQFSNSRSEMNVSTLELGDSALYLCASSLPLAGEGDTQYFGPGTRLTVL.

The rearrangement uses TRBV19 and TRBJ2-3; maybe TRBD1 (5 bases). Germline lookup yields CDR1 LNHDA and CDR2 SQIVND (reference sequence). V dropped 0 bases and J dropped 1 base, with 5 bases sitting between them. The CDR3 covers 14 residues. The CDR3: CASSIDRGTDTQYF. The CDR3 coding sequence is TGTGCCAGTAGTATAGACAGGGGCACAGATACGCAGTATTTT. Drawing the rest from reference TRBV19 and TRBJ2-3, the complete variable domain is DGGITQSPKYLFRKEGQNVTLSCEQNLNHDAMYWYRQDPGQGLRLIYYSQIVNDFQKGDIAEGYSVSREKKESFPLTVTSAQKNPTAFYLCASSIDRGTDTQYFGPGTRLTVL.

This CDR3 reads CASSHRQRLAHDEQYF. The CDR3 nucleotides are TGCGCCAGCAGCCATCGACAGAGACTAGCTCACGACGAGCAGTACTTC. The chain is built from TRBV5-1 and TRBJ2-7; 7 bases align to TRBD2. Germline V gene sequence: CDR1 SGHRS, CDR2 YFSETQ. The CDR3 contains 16 residues. After removal of 4 bases from V and 5 bases from J, the junction contained 15 bases not matched to a gene. The full variable domain, with the rest looked up from reference TRBV5-1 and TRBJ2-7, is KAGVTQTPRYLIKTRGQQVTLSCSPISGHRSVSWYQQTPGQGLQFLFEYFSETQRNKGNFPGRFSGRQFSNSRSEMNVSTLELGDSALYLCASSHRQRLAHDEQYFGPGTRLTVT.

The chain recombines TRBV9 with TRBJ2-5; D remains unclear. Trimming left V 0 bases short and J 1 base short, with 10 bases between. CDR3 length: 15 amino acids. CDR1 and CDR2 from the germline V gene are SGDLS and YYNGEE. The CDR3 reads CASSVGGISQETQYF. CDR3 coding DNA: TGTGCCAGCAGCGTAGGTGGGATTTCCCAAGAGACCCAGTACTTC. Variable domain in full (rest from reference TRBV9 and TRBJ2-5): DSGVTQTPKHLITATGQRVTLRCSPRSGDLSVYWYQQSLDQGLQFLIQYYNGEERAKGNILERFSAQQFPDLHSELNLSSLELGDSALYFCASSVGGISQETQYFGPGTRLLVL.

V and J are TRBV10-3 and TRBJ2-2; 7 bases line up with TRBD1. This CDR3 has 16 residues. The V gene's germline CDR1 is ENHRY and CDR2 SYGVKD. V lost 2 bases, J lost 3 bases, and 6 bases stayed unmatched. The CDR3 DNA follows: TGTGCCATCAGTGAGGCCGGGACAGCTTACACCGGGGAGCTGTTTTTT. Residues: CAISEAGTAYTGELFF.

This clone was found once. The rearrangement uses TRBV16 and TRBJ2-5; D gene ambiguous. V lost 6 bases and J 5 bases, leaving 7 bases between the germline ends. The CDR3 spans 11 residues. CDR1 and CDR2 (germline): KGHSY, FQNENV. DNA of the CDR3: TGTGCCAGCAGTCTCGGGGAGACCCAGTACTTC. Its translation is CASSLGETQYF.

The chain couples TRBV19 to TRBJ1-5, with D possibly matching TRBD1 (5 bases). Germline V lookup: CDR1 LNHDA, CDR2 SQIVND (reference sequence). Trimming left V 4 bases short and J 0 bases short, with 10 bases between. The CDR3 loop spans 15 amino acids. In DNA form, the CDR3 reads TGTGCCAGTAGTACGGGACCGGGTAGCAATCAGCCCCAGCATTTT. Translation: CASSTGPGSNQPQHF.

This clone appeared a single time. The gene calls are TRBV19 and TRBJ1-5; 7 nucleotides agree with TRBD1. J lost 6 bases, V lost 6 bases, and 5 bases had no gene match. The CDR3 consists of 13 residues. Germline lookup yields CDR1 LNHDA and CDR2 SQIVND (reference sequence). The CDR3 loop reads CASSADRAQPQHF. DNA for the CDR3: TGTGCCAGTAGCGCCGACAGGGCTCAGCCCCAGCATTTT.

The chain has TRBV30 and TRBJ1-6; possibly TRBD1 for D (6 bases). Looked up from germline, CDR1 is GTSNPN and CDR2 is SVGIG (reference sequence). The V end was cut by 3 bases, the J end by 10 bases, with 13 bases between. The CDR3 length is 13 residues. In nucleotides, the CDR3 is TGTGCCTGGAGGGCCAGGGGTTTCTCACCCCTCCACTTT. This translates into CAWRARGFSPLHF.

The chain links TRBV5-1 to TRBJ2-2; TRBD2 matches at 14 bases. The germline V gene encodes CDR1 SGHRS and CDR2 YFSETQ. CDR3 length equals 18 residues. V shed 3 bases and J 0 bases; nucleotides not matched to a gene: 4. The CDR3 reads CASSSGLAGVPNTGELFF. As DNA, the CDR3 is TGCGCCAGCAGCTCGGGACTAGCGGGAGTCCCGAACACCGGGGAGCTGTTTTTT.

For this clone: The same CDR3 is also encoded by other DNA sequences in this sample. The chain employs TRBV9 and TRBJ1-3; 7 bases line up with TRBD1. There are 16 residues in the CDR3. Trimming removed 0 bases from V and 4 bases from J; junction bases left unmatched: 7. The germline CDR1 and CDR2 sequences are SGDLS and YYNGEE. The CDR3, as DNA: TGTGCCAGCAGCGTAGCAACAGGGGAGGCCGGAAACACCATATATTTT. Translated: CASSVATGEAGNTIYF.